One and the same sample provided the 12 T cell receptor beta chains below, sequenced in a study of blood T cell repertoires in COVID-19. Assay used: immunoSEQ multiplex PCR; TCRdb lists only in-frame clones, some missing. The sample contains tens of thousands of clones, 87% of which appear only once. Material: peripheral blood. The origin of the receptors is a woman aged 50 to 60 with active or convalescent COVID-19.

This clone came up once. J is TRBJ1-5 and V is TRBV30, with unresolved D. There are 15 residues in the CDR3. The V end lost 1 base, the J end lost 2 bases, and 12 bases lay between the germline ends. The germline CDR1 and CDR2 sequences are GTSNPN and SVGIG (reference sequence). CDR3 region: CAWSALGGGNQPQHF. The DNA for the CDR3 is TGTGCCTGGAGTGCCCTAGGCGGGGGCAATCAGCCCCAGCATTTT.

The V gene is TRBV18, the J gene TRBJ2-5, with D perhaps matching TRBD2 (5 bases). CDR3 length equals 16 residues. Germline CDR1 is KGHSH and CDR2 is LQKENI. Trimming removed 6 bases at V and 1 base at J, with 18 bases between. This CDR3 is CASSSKAWTSQETQYF. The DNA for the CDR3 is TGTGCCAGCTCCTCTAAGGCATGGACTTCCCAAGAGACCCAGTACTTC.

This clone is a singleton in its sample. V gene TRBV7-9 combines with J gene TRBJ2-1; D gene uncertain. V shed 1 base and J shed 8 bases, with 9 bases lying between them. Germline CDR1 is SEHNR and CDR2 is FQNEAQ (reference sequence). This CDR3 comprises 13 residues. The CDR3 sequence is CASSLVLFYEQFF. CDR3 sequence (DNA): TGTGCCAGCAGCTTAGTTCTTTTCTATGAGCAGTTCTTC.

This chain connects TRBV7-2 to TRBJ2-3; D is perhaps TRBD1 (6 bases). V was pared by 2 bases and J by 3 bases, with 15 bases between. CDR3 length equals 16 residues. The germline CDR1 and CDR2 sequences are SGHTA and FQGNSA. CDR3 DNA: TGTGCCAGCAGCTTATCTCCAGGGGCGTTGACAGATACGCAGTATTTT. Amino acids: CASSLSPGALTDTQYF.

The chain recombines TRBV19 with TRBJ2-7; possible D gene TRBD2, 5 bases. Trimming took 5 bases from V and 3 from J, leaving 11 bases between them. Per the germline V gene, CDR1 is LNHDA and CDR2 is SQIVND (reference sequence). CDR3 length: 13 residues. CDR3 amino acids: CASSSGGHYEQYF. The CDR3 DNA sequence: TGTGCCAGTAGTTCGGGCGGGCACTACGAGCAGTACTTC.

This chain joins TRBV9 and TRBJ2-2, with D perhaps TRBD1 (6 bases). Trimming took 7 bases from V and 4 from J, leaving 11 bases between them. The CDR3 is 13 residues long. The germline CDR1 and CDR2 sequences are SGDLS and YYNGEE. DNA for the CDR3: TGTGCCAGCGGACTCAGGGGCACCGGGGAGCTGTTTTTT. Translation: CASGLRGTGELFF. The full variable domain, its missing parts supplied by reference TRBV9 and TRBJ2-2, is DSGVTQTPKHLITATGQRVTLRCSPRSGDLSVYWYQQSLDQGLQFLIQYYNGEERAKGNILERFSAQQFPDLHSELNLSSLELGDSALYFCASGLRGTGELFFGEGSRLTVL.

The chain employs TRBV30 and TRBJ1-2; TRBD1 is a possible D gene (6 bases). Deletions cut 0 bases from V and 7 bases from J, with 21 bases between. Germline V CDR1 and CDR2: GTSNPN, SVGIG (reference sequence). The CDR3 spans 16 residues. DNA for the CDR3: TGTGCCTGGAGTGTACCACCGGGGGGGCGCTTCTCTGGCTACACCTTC. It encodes CAWSVPPGGRFSGYTF.

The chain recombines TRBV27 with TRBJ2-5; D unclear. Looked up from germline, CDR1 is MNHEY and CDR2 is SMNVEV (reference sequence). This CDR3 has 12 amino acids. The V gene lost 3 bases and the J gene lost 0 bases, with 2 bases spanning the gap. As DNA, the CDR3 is TGTGCCAGCAGTTTCAACCAAGAGACCCAGTACTTC. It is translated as CASSFNQETQYF.

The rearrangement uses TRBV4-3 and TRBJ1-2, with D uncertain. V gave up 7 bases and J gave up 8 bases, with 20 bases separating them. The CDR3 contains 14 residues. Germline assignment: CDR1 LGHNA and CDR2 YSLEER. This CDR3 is CASTSKSSGRGYTF. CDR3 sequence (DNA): TGCGCCAGCACCTCCAAGTCGTCGGGGAGGGGCTACACCTTC.

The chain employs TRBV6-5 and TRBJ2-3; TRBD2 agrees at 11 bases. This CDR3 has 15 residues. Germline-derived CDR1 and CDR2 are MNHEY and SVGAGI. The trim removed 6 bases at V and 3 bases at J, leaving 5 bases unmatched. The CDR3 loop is CASRPTSGVTDTQYF. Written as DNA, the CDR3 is TGTGCCAGCAGGCCGACTAGCGGGGTGACAGATACGCAGTATTTT.

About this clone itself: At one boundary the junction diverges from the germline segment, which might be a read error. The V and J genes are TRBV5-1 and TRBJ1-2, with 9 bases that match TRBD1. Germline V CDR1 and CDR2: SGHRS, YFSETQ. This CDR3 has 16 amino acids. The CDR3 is CASSLGQGRGNYGYTF. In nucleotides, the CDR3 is TGCGCCAGCAGTTTGGGACAGGGTAGGGGGAACTATGGCTACACCTTC.

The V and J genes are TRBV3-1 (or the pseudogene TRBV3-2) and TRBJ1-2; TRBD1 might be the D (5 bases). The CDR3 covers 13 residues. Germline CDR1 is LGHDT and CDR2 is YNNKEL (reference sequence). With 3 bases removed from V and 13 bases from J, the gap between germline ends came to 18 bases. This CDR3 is CASSQGRTAPSTF. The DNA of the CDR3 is TGTGCCAGCAGCCAGGGGCGGACCGCGCCGAGCACCTTC.